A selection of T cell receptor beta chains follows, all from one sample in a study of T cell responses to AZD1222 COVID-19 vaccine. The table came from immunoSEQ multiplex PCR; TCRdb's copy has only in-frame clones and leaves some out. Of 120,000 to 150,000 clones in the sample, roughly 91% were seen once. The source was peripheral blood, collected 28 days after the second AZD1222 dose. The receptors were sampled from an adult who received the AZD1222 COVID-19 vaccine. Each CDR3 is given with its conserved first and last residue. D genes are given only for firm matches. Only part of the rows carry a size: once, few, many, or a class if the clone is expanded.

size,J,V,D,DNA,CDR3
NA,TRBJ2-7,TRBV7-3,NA,TGTGCCAGCAGCTTACTGGGACTTCAAAGCGAGCAGTACTTC,CASSLLGLQSEQYF
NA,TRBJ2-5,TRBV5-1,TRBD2,TGCGCCAGCAGCTCGGCTAGCGGGGTTGGAGAGACCCAGTACTTC,CASSSASGVGETQYF
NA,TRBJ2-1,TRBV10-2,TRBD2,TGCGCCAGCAGACGGACTAGCGGGGACTACTACAATGAGCAGTTCTTC,CASRRTSGDYYNEQFF
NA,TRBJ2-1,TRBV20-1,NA,TGCAGTGCTAGTCCAGGGAGCCTCTCCTACAATGAGCAGTTCTTC,CSASPGSLSYNEQFF
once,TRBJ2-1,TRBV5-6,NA,TGTGCCAGCAGCACCGTAAGCTCCTACAATGAGCAGTTCTTC,CASSTVSSYNEQFF
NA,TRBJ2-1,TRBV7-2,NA,TGTGCCAGCAGCCCCTGGGCAGGCCTTGAGCAGTTCTTC,CASSPWAGLEQFF
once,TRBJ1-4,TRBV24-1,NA,TGTGCCACCAGTGACCCCAGGGTATCGGGGGAAAAACTGTTTTTT,CATSDPRVSGEKLFF
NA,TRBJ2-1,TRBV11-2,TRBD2,TGTGCCAGCAGCTTAGGCCTAGCGGGGCCCCACTCCTACAATGAGCAGTTCTTC,CASSLGLAGPHSYNEQFF
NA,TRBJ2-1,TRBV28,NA,TGTGCCAGCGAGGCGGCGTACAATGAGCAGTTCTTC,CASEAAYNEQFF
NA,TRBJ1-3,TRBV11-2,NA,TGTGCCAGCAGCACAAACGGGGGGTTTGAAAACACCATATATTTT,CASSTNGGFENTIYF
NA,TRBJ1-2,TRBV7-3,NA,TGTGCCAGCAGACCCTCCGGGACGGCCAACTATGGCTACACCTTC,CASRPSGTANYGYTF
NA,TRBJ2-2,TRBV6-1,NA,TGTGCCAGCAGTGAAGAGGGATGGGCCGGGGAGCTGTTTTTT,CASSEEGWAGELFF
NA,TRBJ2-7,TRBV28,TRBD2,TGTGCCAGCAGTCCCGGGACTAGCGGACGGTACGAGCAGTACTTC,CASSPGTSGRYEQYF
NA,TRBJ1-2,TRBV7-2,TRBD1,TGTGCCAGCAGCCCCGGGACAGGTCCAAACTATGGCTACACCTTC,CASSPGTGPNYGYTF
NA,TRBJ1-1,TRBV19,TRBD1,TGTGCCAGTAGTATAGACCGGGACAGGGGACTTTCGGGAGCTTTCTTT,CASSIDRDRGLSGAFF
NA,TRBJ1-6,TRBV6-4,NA,TGTGCCAGCAGCGAGTGGAATTTTAATTCACCCCTCCACTTT,CASSEWNFNSPLHF
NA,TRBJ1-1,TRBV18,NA,TGTGCCAGCTCACCACCTTCGGGGGCTCACACTGAAGCTTTCTTT,CASSPPSGAHTEAFF
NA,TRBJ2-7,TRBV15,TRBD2,TGTGCCACCAGCAGAGATTTATCGGGAGGGATCTCCTACGAGCAGTACTTC,CATSRDLSGGISYEQYF
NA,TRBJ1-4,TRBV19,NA,TGTGCCAGTAGTATAGGGCAGTCTCGCGAAAAACTGTTTTTT,CASSIGQSREKLFF
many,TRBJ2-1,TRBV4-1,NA,TGCGCCAGCAGCCTCAAAGCCGGCAGTTACAATGAGCAGTTCTTC,CASSLKAGSYNEQFF
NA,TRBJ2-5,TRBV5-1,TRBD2,TGCGCCAGCAGCTTCGTAATAGCGGGAGAAGAGACCCAGTACTTC,CASSFVIAGEETQYF
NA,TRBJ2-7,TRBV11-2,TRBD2,TGTGCCAGCAGCTCCGGACTAGCGATATACGAGCAGTACTTC,CASSSGLAIYEQYF
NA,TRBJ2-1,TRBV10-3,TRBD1,TGTGCCATCAGACCCAACAGGGGGGCCTACAATGAGCAGTTCTTC,CAIRPNRGAYNEQFF
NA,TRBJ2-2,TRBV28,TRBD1,TGTGCCAGCAGTTTAGGGACAGGGGGCCCCGGGGAGCTGTTTTTT,CASSLGTGGPGELFF
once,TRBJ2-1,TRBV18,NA,TGTGCCAGCTCACCGGCCATGGCTGGGAATGAGCAGTTCTTC,CASSPAMAGNEQFF
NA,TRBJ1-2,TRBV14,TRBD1,TGTGCCAGCAGCCAATATCCCAGGGGGAACTATGGCTACACCTTC,CASSQYPRGNYGYTF
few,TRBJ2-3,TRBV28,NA,TGTGCCAGCGGGGGACACTTGGAGCGTATAGATACGCAGTATTTT,CASGGHLERIDTQYF
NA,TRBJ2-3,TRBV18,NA,TGTGCCAGCTCACCCGGACAGAGCACAGATACGCAGTATTTT,CASSPGQSTDTQYF
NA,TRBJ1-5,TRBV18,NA,TGTGCCAGCTCACAGGTTAATCAGCCCCAGCATTTT,CASSQVNQPQHF
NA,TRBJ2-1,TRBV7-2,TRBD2,TGTGCCAGCAGCCTCGCCAGCGGGAGTGCCAATGAGCAGTTCTTC,CASSLASGSANEQFF
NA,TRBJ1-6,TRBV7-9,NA,TGTGCCAGCAGCTATTTCGGGCAACATTCACCCCTCCACTTT,CASSYFGQHSPLHF
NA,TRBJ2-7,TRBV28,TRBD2,TGTGCCAGCGACGCCCCCGGGACTAGCGTCGAGCAGTACTTC,CASDAPGTSVEQYF
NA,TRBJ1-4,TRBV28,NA,TGTGCCAGCAGTTTCGCGACTCAGGGTGAAAAACTGTTTTTT,CASSFATQGEKLFF
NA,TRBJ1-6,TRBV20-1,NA,TGCAGTGCTAGTGGGGGGGACCCCTATTCACCCCTCCACTTT,CSASGGDPYSPLHF
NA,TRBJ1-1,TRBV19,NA,TGTGCCAGTAGTATCAGAGGTTGGGGCACTGAAGCTTTCTTT,CASSIRGWGTEAFF
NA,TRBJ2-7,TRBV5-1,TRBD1,TGCGCCAGCAGCTCCACCGACAGGGGCTCCTACGAGCAGTACTTC,CASSSTDRGSYEQYF
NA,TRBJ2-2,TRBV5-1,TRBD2,TGCGCCAGCAGCCCCCGACTAGCGACCGGGGAGCTGTTTTTT,CASSPRLATGELFF
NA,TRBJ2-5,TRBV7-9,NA,TGTGCCAGCAGCCCCGGGGGGAGTTTCAGGGGCCCCTCAGAGACCCAGTACTTC,CASSPGGSFRGPSETQYF
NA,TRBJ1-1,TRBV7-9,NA,TGTGCCAGCAGCTCCACGTTAGCTCTGGGGGAAGCTTTCTTT,CASSSTLALGEAFF
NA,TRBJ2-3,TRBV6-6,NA,TGTGCCAGCAGCCAAAGACTGGGGAGCACAGATACGCAGTATTTT,CASSQRLGSTDTQYF
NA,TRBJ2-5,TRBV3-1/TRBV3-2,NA,TGTGCCAGCAGCCAAGGAGGTTTCGAGACCCAGTACTTC,CASSQGGFETQYF
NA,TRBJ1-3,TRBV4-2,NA,TGTGCCAGCAGCCAAGATCTAGAAGGACCCACCGACACCATATATTTT,CASSQDLEGPTDTIYF
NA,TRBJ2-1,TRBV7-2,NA,TGTGCCAGCAGGGGCCCTTCGAGTAATGAGCAGTTCTTC,CASRGPSSNEQFF
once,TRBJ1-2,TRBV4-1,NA,TGCGCCAGCAGCCAAGCGGGGCAGAGCTATGGCTACACCTTC,CASSQAGQSYGYTF
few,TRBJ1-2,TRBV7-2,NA,TGTGCCAGCAGCTCAATACAGGGAGGGATTAACACCTTC,CASSSIQGGINTF
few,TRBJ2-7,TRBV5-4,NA,TGTGCCAGCAGCTTAGGGTTACAGGGATTGTACGAGCAGTACTTC,CASSLGLQGLYEQYF
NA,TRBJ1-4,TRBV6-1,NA,TGTGCCAGCAGTGAAGTTGAAAGGTCCGGTGGTTATAAGGGAAAACTGTTTTTT,CASSEVERSGGYKGKLFF